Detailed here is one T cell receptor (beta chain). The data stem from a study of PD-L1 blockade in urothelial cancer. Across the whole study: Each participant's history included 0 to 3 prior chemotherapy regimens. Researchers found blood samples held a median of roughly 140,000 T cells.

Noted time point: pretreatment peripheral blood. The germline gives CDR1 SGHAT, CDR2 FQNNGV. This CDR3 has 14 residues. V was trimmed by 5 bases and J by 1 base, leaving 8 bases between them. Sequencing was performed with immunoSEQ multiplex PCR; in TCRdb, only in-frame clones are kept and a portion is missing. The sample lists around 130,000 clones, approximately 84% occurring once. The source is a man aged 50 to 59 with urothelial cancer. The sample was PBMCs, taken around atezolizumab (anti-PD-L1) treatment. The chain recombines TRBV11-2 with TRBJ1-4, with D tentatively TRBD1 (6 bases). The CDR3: CASSDRITNEKLFF. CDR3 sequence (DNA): TGTGCCAGCAGCGACAGGATAACTAATGAAAAACTGTTTTTT.